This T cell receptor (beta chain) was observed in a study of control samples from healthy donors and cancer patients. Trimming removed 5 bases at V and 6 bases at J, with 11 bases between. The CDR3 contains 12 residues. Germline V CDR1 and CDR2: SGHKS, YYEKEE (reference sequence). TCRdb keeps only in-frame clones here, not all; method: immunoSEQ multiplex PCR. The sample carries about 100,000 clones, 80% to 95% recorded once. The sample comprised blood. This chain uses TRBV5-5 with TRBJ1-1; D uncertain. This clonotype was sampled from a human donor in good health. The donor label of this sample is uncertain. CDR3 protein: CASSIGGSEAFF. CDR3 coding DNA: TGTGCCAGCAGTATCGGTGGGTCTGAAGCTTTCTTT.